The following is a T cell receptor beta chain sequence with its context. The antigen remains undetermined. The data belong to a study of tumor-infiltrating lymphocytes in primary liver carcinoma. The overall study: The study obtained roughly 3.5 to 7.13 million productive TCRbeta reads per sample, similar across tissue types.

The researchers produced TCR beta cDNA from around 500 ng total RNA with a constant-region primer. Modified slightly, ARM-PCR produced TCR beta libraries over three nested multiplex PCR rounds. TRBV1-TRBV30 forward primers and a C-beta reverse primer were used in the first two PCR rounds, which each ran for approximately 10 cycles. TCRdb fed the multiplex PCR reads into MiXCR, producing one record per CDR3 protein. The data show about 110,000 distinct CDR3 sequences, roughly 85% seen once. Co-extracted RNA and DNA came from approximately 20-30 mg of unsorted bulk tissue. Sampling of every tumor involved five separate regions. These included the tumor centre. Per germline, CDR1 MNHEY and CDR2 SVGAGI. The CDR3 has 15 residues. J was trimmed by 5 bases and V by 11 bases; bases with no gene match: 11. Study results and limitations: In tumor-adjacent and tumor-blood pairs, overlap was lower than in tumor region pairs.

Sequences were obtained from liver tumor tissue from sampling region 3. As to subset: tumor region T3, left-lateral pole. This TCR was sampled from a man aged 40-49 years with primary liver carcinoma and hepatitis B virus infection. The rearrangement uses TRBV6-5 and TRBJ2-3, with 12 bases identical to TRBD2. The CDR3 spells CAYNPGLAGIDTQYF. The CDR3 DNA follows: TGTGCCTACAACCCAGGACTAGCGGGAATAGATACGCAGTATTTT.